A single sample gave rise to the 9 T cell receptor beta chains below, sequenced in a study of blood T cell repertoires in COVID-19. TCRdb's copy holds only in-frame clones and misses some; the assay was immunoSEQ multiplex PCR. The profile covers more than 250,000 clones, with 87% appearing a single time and under 6% taken by the ten largest. The sample consisted of PBMCs or T cells enriched from blood (not recorded which). All receptors come from a woman aged 25-40 years who had recovered from COVID-19.

The chain links TRBV5-1 to TRBJ2-7, with 10 bases aligning to TRBD2. J lost 3 bases, V lost 3 bases, and 3 bases had no gene match. The CDR3 has 14 residues. CDR1 and CDR2 (germline): SGHRS, YFSETQ. Here the CDR3 DNA reads TGCGCCAGCAGCTCCGGGACTAGCGTCTACGAGCAGTACTTC. Translated, it gives CASSSGTSVYEQYF.

V is TRBV11-2 and J is TRBJ2-3, with 11 bases lining up with TRBD2. The J segment lost 2 bases and the V segment lost 2 bases, leaving 3 bases of the junction unmatched. Germline values: CDR1 SGHAT, CDR2 FQNNGV. This CDR3 spans 16 amino acids. The CDR3 coding sequence is TGTGCCAGCAGCTTACTAGCGGGGGGCTACACAGATACGCAGTATTTT. It codes for CASSLLAGGYTDTQYF. The whole variable domain, filled in from reference TRBV11-2 and TRBJ2-3, reads EAGVAQSPRYKIIEKRQSVAFWCNPISGHATLYWYQQILGQGPKLLIQFQNNGVVDDSQLPKDRFSAERLKGVDSTLKIQPAKLEDSAVYLCASSLLAGGYTDTQYFGPGTRLTVL.

This chain links TRBV18 with TRBJ1-5; 8 bases line up with TRBD1. Germline CDR1 reads KGHSH; CDR2 reads LQKENI. CDR3 length: 14 amino acids. Trimming cost V 4 bases and J 5 bases; bases outside gene matches: 4. This chain's CDR3 is CASSHGQGDQPQHF. As DNA, the CDR3 is TGTGCCAGCTCACACGGACAGGGTGATCAGCCCCAGCATTTT.

This clone has more than one count but fewer than ten. The chain has TRBV18 and TRBJ1-3, with D hard to call. Germline CDR1 and CDR2: KGHSH and LQKENI. Trimming removed 6 bases at V and 10 bases at J, with 22 bases between. The CDR3 runs to 15 residues. The CDR3 loop reads CASSTQRALGETIYF. The CDR3 DNA is TGTGCCAGCTCGACACAGCGGGCGCTTGGAGAAACCATATATTTT.

The chain joins TRBV7-2 to TRBJ2-7; 11 bases map to TRBD1. The J segment lost 1 base and the V segment lost 0 bases, leaving 2 bases of the junction unmatched. From germline, CDR1 is SGHTA and CDR2 FQGNSA. The CDR3 totals 16 residues. This CDR3 reads CASSLAGQGASYEQYF. The CDR3 DNA reads as TGTGCCAGCAGCTTAGCAGGACAGGGGGCGTCCTACGAGCAGTACTTC.

J is TRBJ2-7 and V is TRBV7-2, with 10 bases identical to TRBD1. Germline V gene data show CDR1 as SGHTA and CDR2 as FQGNSA. The CDR3 is made up of 15 amino acids. V dropped 5 bases and J dropped 3; count of bases not matched to a gene: 7. The CDR3 region is CASSTRTGGGYEQYF. The CDR3, as DNA: TGTGCCAGCAGCACTAGGACAGGGGGTGGCTACGAGCAGTACTTC.

This chain links TRBV7-2 with TRBJ1-3; maybe TRBD1 (5 bases). The germline CDR1 and CDR2 sequences are SGHTA and FQGNSA. CDR3 length: 17 amino acids. V was clipped by 2 bases and J by 2 bases, with 16 bases between them. CDR3: CASSLREQVGPGNTIYF. The CDR3 DNA sequence: TGTGCCAGCAGCTTAAGGGAACAGGTCGGGCCTGGAAACACCATATATTTT.

The V call is TRBV9, the J call TRBJ1-4; D unclear. The germline CDR1 and CDR2 sequences are SGDLS and YYNGEE. The CDR3 covers 15 residues. Deletions cut 1 base from V and 0 bases from J, with 7 bases between. The CDR3 spells CASSVLGATNEKLFF. CDR3 nucleotides: TGTGCCAGCAGCGTATTGGGCGCAACTAATGAAAAACTGTTTTTT.

The rearrangement links TRBV6-1 to TRBJ1-3; maybe TRBD1 (6 bases). Trimming removed 2 bases at V and 3 bases at J, with 11 bases between. Germline V gene sequence: CDR1 MNHNS, CDR2 SASEGT. This CDR3 has 15 residues. The CDR3 is CASSEQGKSGNTIYF. Here the CDR3 DNA reads TGTGCCAGCAGTGAACAGGGGAAAAGTGGAAACACCATATATTTT.